Each of the 6 T cell receptor delta chains below was sequenced from the same sample in a study of γδ T cells in repeated Plasmodium falciparum infection. TCRdb redid clone calling on the multiplex PCR reads using CATT. The table shows tens of thousands of delta-chain clones, with 1.5% to 2% occurring only once. Bulk repertoires came from Vgamma9/Vdelta2+ or Vdelta2-negative gammadelta T cells flow-sorted from PBMC. Sequenced material: gamma-delta T cells from blood. The receptors stem from a pool of human donors (malaria-infected and uninfected, not separated).

For this clone: Translating this DNA gives a protein that differs at residue 7 from the TCRdb one, which belongs to a much larger clone; a read error is likely, and the protein shown is this translation. The chain has TRDV1 and TRDJ1; 12 positions match TRDD3. The J gene, missing from TCRdb, was assigned here through DNA to germline matching. The CDR3 loop spans 21 amino acids. With 4 bases clipped from V and 3 bases from J, the junction kept 21 bases outside the gene matches. From germline, CDR1 is TSWWSYY and CDR2 QGS. CDR3 sequence (DNA): TGTGCTCTTGGGGTCCCACAGGCCTTCTTTTATTACTGGGGGATACCCGATAAACTCATCTTT. As protein: CALGVPQAFFYYWGIPDKLIF.

This clone was observed at least ten times. TCRdb records a much larger clone's protein for this DNA, with a difference at residue 12 that likely arises from a read error; the protein given is the translation of the DNA. The chain joins TRDV1 to TRDJ1; 8 bases are a match to TRDD3. CDR1 is TSWWSYY and CDR2 is QGS in the germline V gene. Trimming at V came to 1 base and at J to 1 base, leaving 14 bases not matched to a gene. This CDR3 is built from 19 residues. The CDR3 here is CALGERSPNWGVPTDKLIF. For the CDR3, the DNA is TGTGCTCTTGGGGAACGTTCCCCCAACTGGGGGGTCCCCACCGATAAACTCATCTTT.

Comment on this clone: This is likely an artifact of a read error, given a far larger clone one base away. Different DNA sequences within this sample yield the same CDR3. This rearrangement joins TRDV1 to TRDJ1, with 10 positions matching TRDD3. TCRdb gives no J gene; it was assigned here by matching the DNA to germline. Trimming at V came to 3 bases and at J to 0 bases, leaving 34 bases not matched to a gene. This CDR3 contains 26 residues. Germline CDR1 and CDR2: TSWWSYY and QGS. The CDR3 here is CALGDPPIWIPIQLYWGIEHTDKLIF. CDR3 bases: TGTGCTCTTGGGGATCCCCCTATTTGGATTCCTATCCAATTGTACTGGGGGATCGAACACACCGATAAACTCATCTTT.

This clone was detected only a few times. TCRdb's protein, taken from a much larger clone, differs from this DNA's translation at residue 21, likely owing to a read error; the protein displayed comes from the DNA. With the J gene uncalled, the V gene is TRDV1; the table calls TRDD3, which could not be checked here. CDR3 size: 23 residues. Germline CDR1 and CDR2: TSWWSYY and QGS. CDR3 in DNA: TGTGCTCTTGGGGAACTTAATAGGGCCTTCCTAAAACGCGGGGGAGCCCCCTCCGATAAACCCATCTTT. Residues: CALGELNRAFLKRGGAPSDKPIF.

In the case of this clone: This DNA's translation differs at residue 18 from TCRdb's protein, which comes from a much larger clone; a read error is likely, and the protein shown is translated from the DNA. This chain joins TRDV1 and TRDJ1, with 12 bases lining up with TRDD3. Looked up from germline, CDR1 is TSWWSYY and CDR2 is QGS. There are 22 residues in the CDR3. CDR3 nucleotides: TGTGCTCTTGGGGAACGATCTTCCAAATACTGGGGGATACCGTGGTACACCGCTAAACTCATCTTT. This encodes CALGERSSKYWGIPWYTAKLIF.

This clone was counted once. Because the CDR3's place on the DNA is in doubt, the DNA is left out and the CDR3 is given as listed by TCRdb. The V gene is given as TRAV29/DV5, and no J gene call is available; no check of the table's D call, TRDD3, against the DNA was made. Germline lookup yields CDR1 NSMFDY and CDR2 ISSIKDK. From its first to its last residue, the CDR3 has 28 amino acids. The CDR3 sequence is CSVLLCSKRDRHWSPIPAVLGGSDKLIF.